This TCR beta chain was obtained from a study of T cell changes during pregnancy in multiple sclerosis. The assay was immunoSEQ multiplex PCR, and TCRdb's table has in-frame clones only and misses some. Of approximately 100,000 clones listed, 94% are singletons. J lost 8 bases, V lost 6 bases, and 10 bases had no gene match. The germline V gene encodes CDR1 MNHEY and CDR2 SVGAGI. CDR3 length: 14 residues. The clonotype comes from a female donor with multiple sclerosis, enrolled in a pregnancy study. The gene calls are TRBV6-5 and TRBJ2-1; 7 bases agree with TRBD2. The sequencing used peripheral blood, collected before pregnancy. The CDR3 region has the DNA TGTGCCAGCAGCCGGGGACTACCTTTGGATGAGCAGTTCTTC. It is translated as CASSRGLPLDEQFF.